This T cell receptor (beta chain) is from a study of T cell responses to AZD1222 COVID-19 vaccine. This CDR3 spans 15 amino acids. Germline loops: CDR1 MNHEY, CDR2 SVGEGT. V lost 2 bases and J 4 bases, leaving 14 bases between the germline ends. Libraries were prepared by immunoSEQ multiplex PCR; TCRdb keeps only in-frame clonotypes and omits some of them. The sample shows 84,000 or so clones, over 75% of them seen only once. The sequence derives from an adult in good health. Sequencing was performed on peripheral blood, taken on day 0 of MenACWY control vaccination. V gene TRBV6-2 or TRBV6-3 combines with J gene TRBJ2-5; a weak D match, TRBD1 (5 bases). This chain's CDR3 is CASSYKSPQGETQYF. CDR3 nucleotides: TGTGCCAGCAGTTACAAGAGCCCCCAGGGAGAGACCCAGTACTTC.